This T cell receptor beta chain is from a study of T cells after yellow fever vaccination. Overall study: Investigators sorted EM, EMRA, CM and Tscm memory subsets, relying on CD3, CD45RA, CCR7 and CD95.

They built TCR cDNA with 5'RACE template switching, a step that put in a universal primer site and UMIs. TCRdb used MiXCR to reprocess the 5' RACE reads, holding one entry per CDR3 protein. The table records 13,000 to 15,000 distinct CDR3 sequences, about 7.1% of them present only once. General study findings and limits: The booster response re-showed most primary clones: about 96% CD4, 88% CD8.

Germline assignment: CDR1 LGHDT and CDR2 YNNKEL (reference sequence). This CDR3 spans 15 amino acids. A word on this clonotype: This may come from a read error, since a much larger clone is one base off.

This receptor was identified in a man younger than 30 who received the YFV17D yellow fever vaccine. The sample consisted of PBMCs, either bulk or a sorted T-cell subset (CD4+, CD8+, memory, or dextramer-sorted; not recorded which), taken on the day of the yellow fever booster vaccination. The gene calls are TRBV3-1 and TRBJ1-2; D unclear. CDR3 region: CAISQVGAADYGYTF. In DNA form, the CDR3 reads TGTGCCATCAGCCAAGTTGGTGCCGCCGATTATGGCTACACCTTC.